This T cell receptor (beta chain) was recorded in a study of blood T cells in healthy people across ages. Study conclusions and caveats: Observed TCR beta diversity per million T cells went down as age went up. This fall followed a roughly linear course with age.

This clonotype was counted a few times. Its antigen is unknown. The CDR3 covers 14 residues. The V gene's germline CDR1 is PRHDT and CDR2 FYEKMQ (reference sequence). V lost 2 bases and J 1 base, leaving 8 bases between the germline ends. Next came a second PCR, run for about 7 to 12 cycles, which used a sample-barcoded 5' primer along with a J-beta primer mix. Via MiXCR, TCRdb re-called the 5' RACE reads, giving one row per CDR3 protein. The data contain 600,000 to 850,000 distinct CDR3 sequences, roughly 47% of them singletons. This sequence joins TRBV13 and TRBJ1-1; D uncertain. What was sequenced was blood. This TCR was recovered from a woman aged 60-75 years in good health. CDR3 loop: CASSLSPGNTEAFF. CDR3 in DNA: TGTGCCAGCAGCTTATCTCCTGGGAACACTGAAGCTTTCTTT.